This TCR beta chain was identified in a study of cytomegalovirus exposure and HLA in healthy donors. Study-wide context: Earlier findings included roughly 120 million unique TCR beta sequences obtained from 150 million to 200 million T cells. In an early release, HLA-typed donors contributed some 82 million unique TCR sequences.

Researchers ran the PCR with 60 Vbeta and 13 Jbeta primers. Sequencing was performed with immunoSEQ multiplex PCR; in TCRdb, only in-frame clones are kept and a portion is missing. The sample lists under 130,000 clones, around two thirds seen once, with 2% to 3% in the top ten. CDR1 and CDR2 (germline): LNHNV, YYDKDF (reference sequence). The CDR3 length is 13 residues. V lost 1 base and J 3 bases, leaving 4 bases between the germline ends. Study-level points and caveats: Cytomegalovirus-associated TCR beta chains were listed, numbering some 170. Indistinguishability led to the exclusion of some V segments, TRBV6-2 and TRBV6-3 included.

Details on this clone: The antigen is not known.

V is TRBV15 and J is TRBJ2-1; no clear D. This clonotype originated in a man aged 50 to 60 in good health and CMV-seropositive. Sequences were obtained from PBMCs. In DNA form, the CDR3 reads TGTGCCACCAGCAGAGGGCTCTACAATGAGCAGTTCTTC. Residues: CATSRGLYNEQFF. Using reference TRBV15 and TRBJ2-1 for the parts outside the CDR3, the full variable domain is DAMVIQNPRYQVTQFGKPVTLSCSQTLNHNVMYWYQQKSSQAPKLLFHYYDKDFNNEADTPDNFQSRRPNTSFCFLDIRSPGLGDTAMYLCATSRGLYNEQFFGPGTRLTVL.